The 18 T cell receptor beta chains below come from one sample, sequenced in a study of T cell repertoires in cytomegalovirus infection. These receptors have no identified antigens. MiXCR, applied by TCRdb to the reads, yields one record per CDR3 protein. The data hold approximately 1,000,000 distinct CDR3 sequences, with approximately 31% observed a single time. Sequencing was performed on cultured CD8+ T cells from PBMCs, taken from culture after CMV antigen stimulation. The receptors come from a human donor in good health (CMV status not recorded). Some clones in this sample may be carry-over from other donors' samples.

This clonotype has more than one count but fewer than ten. The rearrangement joins TRBV7-8 to TRBJ1-6, with TRBD1 matching 8 bases. V shed 4 bases and J 6 bases; nucleotides not matched to a gene: 5. Germline values: CDR1 SGHVS, CDR2 FQNEAQ. The CDR3 sequence is 15 residues long. In DNA, the CDR3 is TGTGCCAGCAGCTGGGACAGGAGCCCTAATTCACCCCTCCACTTT. Protein sequence: CASSWDRSPNSPLHF.

This clonotype was picked up many times. The chain combines TRBV7-9 with TRBJ1-2; D is unresolved. CDR1 and CDR2 (germline): SEHNR, FQNEAQ (reference sequence). Trimming left V 1 base short and J 4 bases short, with 10 bases between. The CDR3 has 14 residues. CDR3 loop: CASSLVPVRYGYTF. CDR3 DNA sequence: TGTGCCAGCAGCTTAGTACCCGTGCGCTATGGCTACACCTTC.

V usage is TRBV19 and J usage is TRBJ1-1; tentatively, D is TRBD1 (5 bases). Germline lookup yields CDR1 LNHDA and CDR2 SQIVND (reference sequence). The CDR3 extends over 14 amino acids. With 7 bases removed from V and 5 bases from J, the gap between germline ends came to 17 bases. CDR3 coding DNA: TGTGCCAGTAATACGGTGGCAGGGTGGACTGAAGCTTTCTTT. Protein sequence: CASNTVAGWTEAFF.

This clonotype was picked up a small number of times. The J gene is TRBJ2-3, the V gene TRBV7-2; 12 nucleotides line up with TRBD1. The CDR3 covers 16 residues. With 1 base clipped from V and 5 bases from J, the junction kept 4 bases outside the gene matches. Germline loops: CDR1 SGHTA, CDR2 FQGNSA. CDR3 DNA: TGTGCCAGCAGCTTAGGGGACAGGGGGCTTATAGATACGCAGTATTTT. Protein sequence: CASSLGDRGLIDTQYF.

This clonotype was seen ten or more times. The V and J genes are TRBV7-8 and TRBJ1-1, with 7 bases lining up with TRBD1. Losses at the gene ends were 5 bases for V and 4 bases for J; bases not matched to a gene: 10. Germline V gene sequence: CDR1 SGHVS, CDR2 FQNEAQ. CDR3 length: 15 residues. This CDR3 is CASSGGQTFGTEAFF. DNA for the CDR3: TGTGCCAGCAGCGGGGGACAGACCTTCGGCACTGAAGCTTTCTTT.

This clonotype was recorded a few times. The genes are TRBV4-1 and TRBJ2-3; D not certain. The CDR3 runs 17 residues. Trimming removed 1 base from V and 2 bases from J, with 16 bases in between. Germline V gene sequence: CDR1 MGHRA, CDR2 YSYEKL. The CDR3, as DNA: TGCGCCAGCAGCCAAGGCCCCTTGACCAGCTACACAGATACGCAGTATTTT. The encoded protein is CASSQGPLTSYTDTQYF.

The genes are TRBV29-1 and TRBJ1-2, with D hard to call. The CDR3 runs to 11 residues. Trimming left V 8 bases short and J 4 bases short, with 11 bases between. Germline V CDR1 and CDR2: SQVTM, ANQGSEA. The DNA of the CDR3 is TGCAGCCTGTCTGATGGCTATGGCTACACCTTC. Translated, it gives CSLSDGYGYTF.

The chain couples TRBV5-6 to TRBJ1-5; 9 bases map to TRBD1. The length of the CDR3 is 16 residues. Germline values: CDR1 SGHDT, CDR2 YYEEEE. V shed 5 bases, J shed 4 bases, and the junction held 10 bases outside the gene matches. CDR3 in amino acids: CASSLRPGQGNQPQHF. The DNA of the CDR3 is TGTGCCAGCAGTCTCAGACCGGGACAGGGTAATCAGCCCCAGCATTTT.

A few counts support this clonotype. The DNA for the CDR3 is TGTGCCATCAAGCCAACAGGGGCGGCTGAAGCTTTCTTT. It yields the protein CAIKPTGAAEAFF. The chain joins TRBV10-3 to TRBJ1-1; 7 bases match TRBD1. The germline V gene has CDR1 ENHRY and CDR2 SYGVKD. Germline trimming cut 7 bases from V and 6 bases from J; bases unmatched to any gene: 8. The CDR3 sequence is 13 residues long.

This clonotype occurred once. V gene TRBV19 combines with J gene TRBJ2-7, with D perhaps TRBD2 (5 bases). V dropped 5 bases and J dropped 3 bases, with 11 bases sitting between them. From germline, CDR1 is LNHDA and CDR2 SQIVND (reference sequence). The CDR3 loop spans 13 amino acids. The CDR3 sequence: CASSSGISYEQYF. DNA for the CDR3: TGTGCCAGTAGTTCGGGGATTAGCTACGAGCAGTACTTC. Complete variable domain (other parts from reference TRBV19 and TRBJ2-7): DGGITQSPKYLFRKEGQNVTLSCEQNLNHDAMYWYRQDPGQGLRLIYYSQIVNDFQKGDIAEGYSVSREKKESFPLTVTSAQKNPTAFYLCASSSGISYEQYFGPGTRLTVT.

This clonotype was seen ten or more times. This chain joins TRBV7-6 and TRBJ2-3, with D perhaps TRBD1 (6 bases). The CDR3 runs to 16 residues. V was cut by 6 bases and J by 3 bases, with 19 bases left in between. The germline V gene has CDR1 SGHVS and CDR2 FNYEAQ. CDR3 DNA: TGTGCCAGCAGTTTCATCCGGGACACGGGGACAGATACGCAGTATTTT. Translation: CASSFIRDTGTDTQYF.

CDR3 nucleotide sequence: TGTGCCAGCAGCTTAGTCCAGGGGAGCACTGAAGCTTTCTTT. Residues: CASSLVQGSTEAFF. The chain combines TRBV7-3 with TRBJ1-1, with a weak D call TRBD1 (6 bases). The CDR3 runs 14 residues. The ends were cut back, 2 bases at V and 4 bases at J, with 11 bases in the middle. CDR1 is SGHTA and CDR2 is FQGTGA in the germline V gene.

This clonotype showed up just a few times. The chain carries TRBV18 and TRBJ1-5; D ambiguous. The CDR3 spans 15 residues. Per germline, CDR1 KGHSH and CDR2 LQKENI. Trimming stripped 2 bases from V and 0 bases from J, with 8 bases between. CDR3 bases: TGTGCCAGCTCACCATCGCCCAATAGCAATCAGCCCCAGCATTTT. This codes for CASSPSPNSNQPQHF. Filled out from reference TRBV18 and TRBJ1-5, the complete variable domain reads NAGVMQNPRHLVRRRGQEARLRCSPMKGHSHVYWYRQLPEEGLKFMVYLQKENIIDESGMPKERFSAEFPKEGPSILRIQQVVRGDSAAYFCASSPSPNSNQPQHFGDGTRLSIL.

This clonotype occurred once. The CDR3 nucleotides read TGTGCCAGCAGTGAAGGGCTAGCGGCATCAGCTACGCAGTATTTT. Translated: CASSEGLAASATQYF. V usage is TRBV25-1 and J usage is TRBJ2-3; 7 bases match TRBD2. Trimming took 2 bases from V and 8 from J; bases not matched to a gene: 10. Germline V CDR1 and CDR2: MGHDK, SYGVNS. The CDR3 extends over 15 amino acids.

The CDR3 spells CASTPGGMTEAFF. DNA of the CDR3: TGTGCCAGCACCCCGGGGGGTATGACTGAAGCTTTCTTT. This chain uses TRBV12-3 or TRBV12-4 with TRBJ1-1, with TRBD1 as a possible D gene (5 bases). Deletions cut 7 bases from V and 5 bases from J, with 14 bases between. The CDR3 has 13 residues.

This clonotype was seen a single time. The gene calls are TRBV7-9 and TRBJ2-7; possible D gene TRBD1, 6 bases. The CDR3 consists of 20 residues. Germline V gene sequence: CDR1 SEHNR, CDR2 FQNEAQ (reference sequence). Trimming took off 5 bases at V and 9 bases at J, with 38 bases between the two ends. The CDR3 protein is CASSRNLMGATGGPRKGQYF. In nucleotides, the CDR3 is TGTGCCAGCAGCCGAAATTTAATGGGGGCCACAGGTGGCCCACGTAAAGGGCAGTACTTC.

This clonotype was found a few times. V is TRBV14 and J is TRBJ2-4; D possibly corresponds to TRBD2 (6 bases). V lost 0 bases and J lost 3, with 18 bases in between. Per germline, CDR1 SGHDN and CDR2 FVKESK. This CDR3 comprises 18 residues. CDR3: CASSQDLEGTFGKNIQYF. In DNA, the CDR3 is TGTGCCAGCAGCCAAGATTTGGAGGGGACGTTTGGCAAAAACATTCAGTACTTC.

This clonotype was recorded a few times. The CDR3 region is CATSPSGTQSYEQYF. CDR3 in DNA: TGTGCTACCTCTCCCTCCGGGACGCAATCCTACGAGCAGTACTTC. The chain employs TRBV12-5 and TRBJ2-7; tentatively, D is TRBD1 or TRBD2 (5 bases each). V lost 10 bases and J 1 base, leaving 20 bases between the germline ends. This CDR3 contains 15 residues. CDR1 LGHNT and CDR2 FRNRAP come from the germline V gene.